What follows is one TCR beta chain and its context. Its antigen is currently unknown. The sample comes from a study of T cells in localized non-small cell lung cancer. General study results and limits: Adjacent uninvolved lung tissue had the highest T cell clonality, exceeding tumor. Adjacent lung held a median 57 of the top 100 tumor clones.

Per the germline V gene, CDR1 is MDHEN and CDR2 is SYDVKM. This CDR3 contains 16 residues. V lost 3 bases to trimming and J lost 5 bases; unmatched junction nucleotides: 10. The assay was immunoSEQ multiplex PCR, and TCRdb's table has in-frame clones only and misses some. The sample carries about 28,000 clones, over 80% recorded once. The TCR comes from a male donor aged 60 or older with stage I lung adenocarcinoma. The chain uses TRBV28 and TRBJ2-1; 7 bases line up with TRBD2. The specimen comprised peripheral blood, sampled before any cancer treatment. The CDR3 region is CASSFAAASGDNEQFF. In DNA form, the CDR3 reads TGTGCCAGCAGTTTCGCCGCGGCTAGCGGAGACAATGAGCAGTTCTTC.